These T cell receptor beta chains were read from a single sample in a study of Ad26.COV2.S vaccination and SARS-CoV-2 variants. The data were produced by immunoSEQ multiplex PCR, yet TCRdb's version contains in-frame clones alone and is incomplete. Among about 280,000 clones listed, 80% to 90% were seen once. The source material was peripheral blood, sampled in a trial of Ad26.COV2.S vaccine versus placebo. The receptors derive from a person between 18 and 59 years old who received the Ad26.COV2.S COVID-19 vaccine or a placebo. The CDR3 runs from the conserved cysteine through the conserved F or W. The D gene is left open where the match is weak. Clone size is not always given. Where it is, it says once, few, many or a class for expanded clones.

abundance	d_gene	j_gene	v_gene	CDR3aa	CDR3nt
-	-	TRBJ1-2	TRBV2	CASSGQSYGYTF	TGTGCCAGCAGTGGGCAGAGCTATGGCTACACCTTC
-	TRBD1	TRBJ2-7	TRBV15	CATSRGQGGYEQYF	TGTGCCACCAGCAGGGGACAGGGAGGCTACGAGCAGTACTTC
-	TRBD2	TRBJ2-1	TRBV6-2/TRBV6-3	CASSYTSGRNNEQFF	TGTGCCAGCAGTTACACTAGCGGGAGAAACAATGAGCAGTTCTTC
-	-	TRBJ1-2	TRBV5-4	CASSLVGALINYGYTF	TGTGCCAGCAGCTTGGTGGGGGCCTTGATTAACTATGGCTACACCTTC
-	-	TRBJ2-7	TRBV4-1	CASSQDFRTERSYEQYF	TGCGCCAGCAGCCAAGATTTCCGGACAGAGCGCTCCTACGAGCAGTACTTC
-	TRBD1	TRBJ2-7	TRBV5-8	CASSYKHGTENYEQYF	TGTGCCAGCAGCTACAAACACGGGACAGAGAACTACGAGCAGTACTTC
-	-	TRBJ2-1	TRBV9	CASSSPWGDREQFF	TGTGCCAGCAGCTCACCCTGGGGGGATCGTGAGCAGTTCTTC
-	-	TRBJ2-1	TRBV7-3	CASSLAGHNEQFF	TGTGCCAGCAGCTTGGCAGGGCACAATGAGCAGTTCTTC
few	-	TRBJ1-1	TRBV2	CASSFGLTWTEAFF	TGTGCCAGCAGTTTTGGCCTTACGTGGACTGAAGCTTTCTTT
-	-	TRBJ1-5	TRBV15	CATSRDHQSPNQPQHF	TGTGCCACCAGCAGAGATCATCAGTCACCTAATCAGCCCCAGCATTTT
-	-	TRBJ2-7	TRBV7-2	CASSLGGVRETPYEQYF	TGTGCCAGCAGCTTAGGGGGGGTGCGGGAAACGCCCTACGAGCAGTACTTC
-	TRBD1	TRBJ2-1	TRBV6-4	CASSDLTGGSYNEQFF	TGTGCCAGCAGTGACCTAACAGGGGGGTCCTACAATGAGCAGTTCTTC
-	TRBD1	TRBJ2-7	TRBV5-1	CASSLDRGGYEQYF	TGCGCCAGCAGCTTGGACAGGGGCGGGTACGAGCAGTACTTC
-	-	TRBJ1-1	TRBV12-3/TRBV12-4	CASSFEQNTEAFF	TGTGCCAGCAGTTTTGAGCAGAACACTGAAGCTTTCTTT